These 26 T cell receptor beta chains originate from one sample sequenced in a study of identical twins. TCRdb independently ran MiXCR on the 5' RACE reads; one entry per CDR3 protein. The sample contains fewer than 250,000 distinct CDR3 sequences, 7% to 8.5% of which appear only once. A further study also used this sample, focusing on yellow fever vaccine responses in identical twins.

The sample consisted of CD8+ T cells sorted from blood. All receptors derive from a woman between 18 and 30 years old in good health.

This clonotype came up many times. This chain links TRBV29-1 with TRBJ1-1; TRBD1 aligns across 12 bases. Germline V CDR1 and CDR2: SQVTM, ANQGSEA. The CDR3 spans 19 residues. V lost 3 bases and J lost 1; bases outside the gene matches: 15. Written as DNA, the CDR3 is TGCAGCGTTGATGGTACCGGGACAGGGGGCTTCGGAGGGAACACTGAAGCTTTCTTT. It is translated as CSVDGTGTGGFGGNTEAFF.

This clonotype came up a few times. The CDR3 DNA follows: TGTGCCAGCAGCGGAGGAACGAGCTTATTATACGAGCAGTACTTC. Translating gives CASSGGTSLLYEQYF. The chain uses TRBV7-6 and TRBJ2-7, with D tentatively TRBD2 (5 bases). Germline V gene lookup returns CDR1 SGHVS and CDR2 FNYEAQ. V was trimmed by 5 bases and J by 4 bases, leaving 18 bases between them. This CDR3 is built from 15 residues.

The chain uses TRBV7-9 and TRBJ2-2, with a possible D match to TRBD2 (5 bases). The CDR3 length is 15 residues. Trimming pared 2 bases from V and 5 bases from J, leaving 12 bases between. Germline V gives CDR1 SEHNR, CDR2 FQNEAQ (reference sequence). The CDR3 region has the DNA TGTGCCAGCAGCTTAAAGCGGACCCGTACCGGGGAGCTGTTTTTT. As protein: CASSLKRTRTGELFF.

This clonotype turned up a few times. The rearrangement uses TRBV27 and TRBJ2-7, with 10 bases aligning to TRBD2. CDR1 MNHEY and CDR2 SMNVEV come from the germline V gene (reference sequence). CDR3 length: 14 amino acids. Germline trimming cut 5 bases from V and 6 bases from J; bases unmatched to any gene: 7. This CDR3 reads CASSKASGSREQYF. In nucleotides, the CDR3 is TGTGCCAGCAGTAAGGCTAGCGGGAGTCGCGAGCAGTACTTC.

V usage is TRBV5-6 and J usage is TRBJ2-7; 9 bases fit TRBD1. The CDR3 has 14 amino acids. V gave up 4 bases and J gave up 3 bases; unmatched junction bases: 5. Germline CDR1 is SGHDT and CDR2 is YYEEEE. CDR3 sequence (DNA): TGTGCCAGCAGCCCACAGGGACAGGGCTACGAGCAGTACGTC. Its translation: CASSPQGQGYEQYV.

The rearrangement uses TRBV20-1 and TRBJ2-1; maybe TRBD2 (6 bases). This CDR3 region has 15 residues. Looked up from germline, CDR1 is DFQATT and CDR2 is SNEGSKA (reference sequence). The V gene lost 5 bases and the J gene lost 4 bases, with 18 bases spanning the gap. CDR3 bases: TGCAGTGCTGGCAAACCGGGAGTAGGTTACAATGAGCAGTTCTTC. Translating gives CSAGKPGVGYNEQFF.

This clonotype was picked up a small number of times. The chain uses TRBV7-9 and TRBJ2-6; D call uncertain. Trimming took 1 base from V and 1 from J, leaving 8 bases between them. CDR3 length: 16 residues. Germline V gene lookup returns CDR1 SEHNR and CDR2 FQNEAQ (reference sequence). CDR3 region: CASSLVGRSGANVLTF. In DNA, the CDR3 is TGTGCCAGCAGCTTAGTTGGTCGATCTGGGGCCAACGTCCTGACTTTC. Full variable domain (outside the CDR3, taken from reference TRBV7-9 and TRBJ2-6): DTGVSQNPRHKITKRGQNVTFRCDPISEHNRLYWYRQTLGQGPEFLTYFQNEAQLEKSRLLSDRFSAERPKGSFSTLEIQRTEQGDSAMYLCASSLVGRSGANVLTFGAGSRLTVL.

This clonotype was seen a few times. One junction end disagrees with the germline gene, perhaps due to a read error. The rearrangement uses TRBV20-1 and TRBJ2-1, with a weak D call TRBD1 (5 bases). The CDR3 spans 14 residues. Per the germline V gene, CDR1 is DFQATT and CDR2 is SNEGSKA (reference sequence). The chain's CDR3 is CSAVGARSYNEHFF. The CDR3 DNA follows: TGCAGTGCCGTAGGGGCGAGATCCTACAATGAGCATTTCTTC.

This clonotype was picked up many times. This chain links TRBV29-1 with TRBJ2-7; TRBD2 agrees at 8 bases. The CDR3 contains 14 residues. V was clipped by 4 bases and J by 0 bases; unmatched bases: 5. Germline V lookup: CDR1 SQVTM, CDR2 ANQGSEA. The CDR3 bases are TGCAGCGTTGTAACCGGGACTAGCTCCTACGAGCAGTACTTC. Protein: CSVVTGTSSYEQYF.

This sequence joins TRBV11-3 and TRBJ2-5; 11 bases are a match to TRBD1. Losses at the gene ends were 5 bases for V and 4 bases for J; bases not matched to a gene: 6. Germline assignment: CDR1 SGHNT and CDR2 YENEEA. The CDR3 length is 15 residues. CDR3 sequence: CASSPGQGVGETQYF. The CDR3 DNA follows: TGTGCCAGCAGCCCGGGACAGGGGGTTGGAGAGACCCAGTACTTC. Combining the CDR3 with reference TRBV11-3 and TRBJ2-5 gives the whole variable domain EAGVVQSPRYKIIEKKQPVAFWCNPISGHNTLYWYLQNLGQGPELLIRYENEEAVDDSQLPKDRFSAERLKGVDSTLKIQPAELGDSAVYLCASSPGQGVGETQYFGPGTRLLVL.

J is TRBJ2-1 and V is TRBV11-1, with TRBD2 matching 15 bases. Trimming cost V 3 bases and J 2 bases; bases outside gene matches: 8. This CDR3 has 19 residues. From germline, CDR1 is SGHAT and CDR2 FQDESV (reference sequence). In DNA, the CDR3 is TGTGCCAGCAGCTTTATCCGGACTAGCGGGAGGGCCGCCTACAATGAGCAGTTCTTC. It is translated as CASSFIRTSGRAAYNEQFF. The full variable domain, its missing parts supplied by reference TRBV11-1 and TRBJ2-1, is EAEVAQSPRYKITEKSQAVAFWCDPISGHATLYWYRQILGQGPELLVQFQDESVVDDSQLPKDRFSAERLKGVDSTLKIQPAELGDSAMYLCASSFIRTSGRAAYNEQFFGPGTRLTVL.

There are a few counts of this clonotype. The chain employs TRBV12-3 or TRBV12-4 and TRBJ2-7; TRBD2 matches at 7 bases. This CDR3 spans 15 amino acids. The trim removed 2 bases at V and 4 bases at J, leaving 8 bases unmatched. The CDR3 sequence: CASSLPSGNIYEQYF. CDR3 nucleotides: TGTGCCAGCAGTTTACCTAGCGGAAACATATACGAGCAGTACTTC.

This clonotype appeared a few times. The chain links TRBV12-3 or TRBV12-4 to TRBJ1-1; tentatively, D is TRBD1 (5 bases). This CDR3 contains 13 residues. Trimming removed 3 bases at V and 1 base at J, with 6 bases between. For the CDR3, the DNA is TGTGCCAGCAGTTTTGGGGCGAACACTGAAGCTTTCTTT. Its translation is CASSFGANTEAFF.

The gene calls are TRBV7-9 and TRBJ1-4, with a weak D call TRBD1 (5 bases). The germline V gene encodes CDR1 SEHNR and CDR2 FQNEAQ (reference sequence). Trimming shortened V by 7 bases and J by 10 bases, and 16 bases separated the two germline ends. The CDR3 spans 13 residues. CDR3 nucleotide sequence: TGTGCCAGCATCCGGGAGGCCCAGGGAAAACTGTTTTTT. Protein sequence: CASIREAQGKLFF.

This clonotype was observed at least ten times. The V and J genes are TRBV6-1 and TRBJ2-7, with a weak D call TRBD2 (5 bases). CDR1 is MNHNS and CDR2 is SASEGT in the germline V gene. The V end lost 2 bases, the J end lost 0 bases, and 8 bases lay between the germline ends. The CDR3 runs 14 residues. CDR3 in amino acids: CASSELGSSYEQYV. Here the CDR3 DNA reads TGTGCCAGCAGTGAATTGGGGAGCTCCTACGAGCAGTACGTC.

V is TRBV5-1 and J is TRBJ2-2; the match to TRBD1 covers 7 bases. CDR3 length equals 17 residues. CDR1 and CDR2 (germline): SGHRS, YFSETQ. Losses at the gene ends were 3 bases for V and 2 bases for J; bases not matched to a gene: 10. CDR3 nucleotide sequence: TGCGCCAGCAGCTCGCTGCGGCAGGGGGTTAACACCGGGGAGCTGTTTTTT. Translated: CASSSLRQGVNTGELFF.

This clonotype was picked up many times. This chain uses TRBV27 with TRBJ2-7; 7 bases are shared with TRBD2. Per the germline V gene, CDR1 is MNHEY and CDR2 is SMNVEV (reference sequence). The CDR3 extends over 14 amino acids. J lost 3 bases, V lost 5 bases, and 7 bases had no gene match. The DNA of the CDR3 is TGTGCCAGCAGTCTAGGCGGGAGAATCTACGAGCAGTACTTC. Protein: CASSLGGRIYEQYF.

The chain combines TRBV6-6 with TRBJ2-3; TRBD2 aligns across 8 bases. V was pared by 11 bases and J by 4 bases, with 5 bases of the junction left unmatched. The CDR3 has 12 residues. Germline CDR1 is MNHNY and CDR2 is SVGAGI (reference sequence). The CDR3 coding sequence is TGTGCCGGATCAGCGGGAGCAGATACGCAGTATTTT. It yields the protein CAGSAGADTQYF.

This clonotype was counted ten times or more. The CDR3 spells CASSLGGEAGAYNEQFF. CDR3 nucleotides: TGTGCCAGCAGTCTAGGTGGTGAAGCGGGAGCTTACAATGAGCAGTTCTTC. V usage is TRBV6-2 or TRBV6-3 and J usage is TRBJ2-1; 8 bases match TRBD2. Germline V gene data show CDR1 as MNHEY and CDR2 as SVGEGT. With 5 bases clipped from V and 4 bases from J, the junction kept 13 bases outside the gene matches. The CDR3 runs 17 residues.

This chain uses TRBV5-5 with TRBJ2-3, with no clear D. Germline CDR1 and CDR2: SGHKS and YYEKEE (reference sequence). This CDR3 is built from 12 residues. Trimming removed 7 bases at V and 11 bases at J, with 17 bases between. DNA for the CDR3: TGTGCCAGCGGCTCCGGGCTCTGGGGGCAGTATTTT. Its protein is CASGSGLWGQYF.

The chain employs TRBV2 and TRBJ2-6, with TRBD1 as a possible D gene (6 bases). The CDR3 has 13 residues. CDR1 and CDR2 (germline): SNHLY, FYNNEI. The V end lost 8 bases, the J end lost 4 bases, and 9 bases lay between the germline ends. The CDR3: CASPGEGANVLTF. CDR3 DNA sequence: TGTGCCAGCCCAGGGGAAGGGGCCAACGTCCTGACTTTC. Looking up the rest from reference TRBV2 and TRBJ2-6 gives the full variable domain: EPEVTQTPSHQVTQMGQEVILRCVPISNHLYFYWYRQILGQKVEFLVSFYNNEISEKSEIFDDQFSVERPDGSNFTLKIRSTKLEDSAMYFCASPGEGANVLTFGAGSRLTVL.

The J gene is TRBJ1-4, the V gene TRBV7-8, with a possible D match to TRBD1 (5 bases). V lost 2 bases to trimming and J lost 6 bases, with 10 bases between them. In germline, CDR1 is SGHVS, CDR2 FQNEAQ. This CDR3 contains 14 residues. The CDR3 coding sequence is TGTGCCAGCAGCTTAATACAGGCGGATGAAAAACTGTTTTTT. It codes for CASSLIQADEKLFF.

This clonotype came up many times. In DNA, the CDR3 is TGTGCCAGCAGCCTACCCATCCCCGGGCCATCCTACAATGAGCAGTTCTTC. This gives the protein CASSLPIPGPSYNEQFF. V usage is TRBV28 and J usage is TRBJ2-1; D gene unclear. Germline CDR1 is MDHEN and CDR2 is SYDVKM. V gave up 6 bases and J gave up 1 base, with 19 bases separating them. The CDR3 runs to 17 residues.

This clonotype was detected ten times or more. The chain couples TRBV24-1 to TRBJ1-5; possible D gene TRBD1, 6 bases. Per the germline V gene, CDR1 is KGHDR and CDR2 is SFDVKD. V gave up 4 bases and J gave up 5 bases, with 11 bases separating them. The CDR3 covers 14 residues. The CDR3 loop reads CATSEAQGDQPQHF. In DNA form, the CDR3 reads TGTGCCACCAGTGAAGCACAGGGTGATCAGCCCCAGCATTTT.

This clonotype was counted ten times or more. CDR3 DNA: TGCGCCAGTAGGGGTACCGGGGAGCTGTTTTTT. Translation gives CASRGTGELFF. This chain uses TRBV4-1 with TRBJ2-2, with D tentatively TRBD1 (5 bases). In germline, CDR1 is MGHRA, CDR2 YSYEKL. The V end lost 9 bases, the J end lost 5 bases, and 7 bases lay between the germline ends. The CDR3 runs 11 residues.

This clonotype has ten or more counts. J is TRBJ2-1 and V is TRBV7-9; D is possibly TRBD2 (6 bases). CDR3 length: 14 amino acids. V gave up 1 base and J gave up 5 bases, with 9 bases separating them. Germline loops: CDR1 SEHNR, CDR2 FQNEAQ (reference sequence). The CDR3 spells CASSLVGLNNEQFF. As DNA, the CDR3 is TGTGCCAGCAGCTTAGTGGGACTCAACAATGAGCAGTTCTTC.